The 20 T cell receptor beta chains given below trace back to one sample, sequenced in a study of T cell repertoires and Cas9 in healthy adults (dated by TCRdb to 2017 to 2018). Library prep was done by the immunoSEQ multiplex PCR assay. The table was pulled from immuneACCESS by TCRdb, which kept in-frame rearrangements only. Such tables lose some clones; where checked, under half of the loss comes from unresolved V genes, and the rest has no known cause. The sample table holds tens of thousands of clones, of which about 90% were seen once. The ten largest clones capture roughly 1.6% of the sample. The sample comprised CD4+ effector T cells (CD127+, CD25-, CD137-, CD154-) from PBMCs; culture status not recorded. The source is a human donor in good health.

The chain links TRBV28 to TRBJ2-7, with a possible D match to TRBD2 (6 bases). Looked up from germline, CDR1 is MDHEN and CDR2 is SYDVKM. CDR3 length equals 17 residues. Trimming removed 3 bases from V and 1 base from J, with 19 bases in between. The CDR3, as DNA: TGTGCCAGCAGTTTCTCCAAGTCTCGCCGGGGGTCCTACGAGCAGTACTTC. Amino acids: CASSFSKSRRGSYEQYF.

The J gene is TRBJ2-6, the V gene TRBV19; 7 bases line up with TRBD2. Germline V gene data show CDR1 as LNHDA and CDR2 as SQIVND (reference sequence). The trim removed 10 bases at V and 2 bases at J, leaving 8 bases unmatched. This CDR3 comprises 15 residues. The CDR3 DNA is TGTGCCACCCATTCCGGGGGGACTGGGGCCAACGTCCTGACTTTC. This gives the protein CATHSGGTGANVLTF. The variable domain in full, with the rest retrieved from reference TRBV19 and TRBJ2-6, is DGGITQSPKYLFRKEGQNVTLSCEQNLNHDAMYWYRQDPGQGLRLIYYSQIVNDFQKGDIAEGYSVSREKKESFPLTVTSAQKNPTAFYLCATHSGGTGANVLTFGAGSRLTVL.

This clone has a single count. The chain couples TRBV27 to TRBJ1-2, with TRBD1 matching over 8 bases. Germline trimming cut 3 bases from V and 7 bases from J; bases unmatched to any gene: 7. This CDR3 is built from 14 residues. Germline loops: CDR1 MNHEY, CDR2 SMNVEV (reference sequence). For the CDR3, the DNA is TGTGCCAGCAGTTTCTCGGACAGGGTCTCTGGCTACACCTTC. Its protein is CASSFSDRVSGYTF.

With respect to this clone: The junction does not match germline at one end; this may be a read error. This sequence joins TRBV5-1 and TRBJ1-1; D may be TRBD1 (5 bases). Per the germline V gene, CDR1 is SGHRS and CDR2 is YFSETQ. The CDR3 covers 14 residues. The CDR3 sequence is CASSLVGESAEAFF. The DNA for the CDR3 is TGTGCCAGCAGCTTGGTAGGGGAGAGTGCTGAAGCTTTCTTT.

This clone is a singleton in its sample. This chain links TRBV6-4 with TRBJ2-7, with D perhaps being TRBD1 or TRBD2 (5 bases each). V lost 0 bases and J 4 bases, leaving 13 bases between the germline ends. This CDR3 comprises 15 residues. The germline CDR1 and CDR2 sequences are MRHNA and SNTAGT. The chain's CDR3 is CASSDSGPPKYEQYF. The CDR3, as DNA: TGTGCCAGCAGTGACTCGGGACCTCCAAAATACGAGCAGTACTTC.

V gene TRBV28 combines with J gene TRBJ2-5, with D possibly TRBD1 on 5 matching bases. From germline, CDR1 is MDHEN and CDR2 SYDVKM. This CDR3 is 15 amino acids long. Trimming took off 4 bases at V and 5 bases at J, with 17 bases between the two ends. CDR3 sequence (DNA): TGTGCCAGCAGTTCGGTAGGGGCAGCTACGGAGACCCAGTACTTC. Amino acid sequence: CASSSVGAATETQYF. The full variable domain, with the rest looked up from reference TRBV28 and TRBJ2-5, is DVKVTQSSRYLVKRTGEKVFLECVQDMDHENMFWYRQDPGLGLRLIYFSYDVKMKEKGDIPEGYSVSREKKERFSLILESASTNQTSMYLCASSSVGAATETQYFGPGTRLLVL.

As DNA, the CDR3 is TGTGCCAGCAGATCCCGACAGGGGGCCACCGGGGAGCTGTTTTTT. Residues: CASRSRQGATGELFF. The chain carries TRBV6-6 and TRBJ2-2; 10 nucleotides align to TRBD1. The CDR3 contains 15 residues. The germline V gene encodes CDR1 MNHNY and CDR2 SVGAGI (reference sequence). The junction had 5 bases not matched to a gene; V was cut back by 6 bases and J by 4 bases.

The chain is built from TRBV6-5 and TRBJ1-4; unclear D gene. There are 15 residues in the CDR3. Germline assignment: CDR1 MNHEY and CDR2 SVGAGI. V lost 3 bases, J lost 0 bases, and 8 bases lay in between. The CDR3 loop reads CASSYTPSTNEKLFF. DNA of the CDR3: TGTGCCAGCAGTTATACGCCTTCAACTAATGAAAAACTGTTTTTT.

The rearrangement joins TRBV4-2 to TRBJ2-3; D may be TRBD1 or TRBD2 (5 bases each). Germline CDR1 reads LGHNA; CDR2 reads YNFKEQ. The CDR3 runs to 16 residues. V lost 1 base, J lost 3 bases, and 14 bases lay in between. The CDR3: CASSQVSGPGTDTQYF. CDR3 coding DNA: TGTGCCAGCAGCCAAGTTTCGGGACCCGGTACAGATACGCAGTATTTT.

The chain is built from TRBV11-2 and TRBJ2-1; 7 bases map to TRBD1. Germline values: CDR1 SGHAT, CDR2 FQNNGV. Trimming at V came to 5 bases and at J to 4 bases, leaving 11 bases not matched to a gene. There are 16 residues in the CDR3. The CDR3 sequence: CASSPQLGQNYNEQFF. The CDR3, as DNA: TGTGCCAGCAGCCCACAATTGGGACAGAATTACAATGAGCAGTTCTTC.

The chain recombines TRBV27 with TRBJ2-7, with 14 nucleotides matching TRBD2. V was pared by 5 bases and J by 2 bases, with 5 bases of the junction left unmatched. This CDR3 contains 16 residues. CDR1 is MNHEY and CDR2 is SMNVEV in the germline V gene (reference sequence). For the CDR3, the DNA is TGTGCCAGCAGTACCGGGACTAGCGGGAGTACCTACGAGCAGTACTTC. Amino acids: CASSTGTSGSTYEQYF.

The chain links TRBV28 to TRBJ1-2; 7 bases are a match to TRBD1. The CDR3 consists of 15 residues. The germline CDR1 and CDR2 sequences are MDHEN and SYDVKM. The ends lost 3 bases at V and 0 bases at J; junction bases unmatched: 4. The CDR3 DNA sequence: TGTGCCAGCAGTTTGGACAGGAGCGCTAACTATGGCTACACCTTC. This translates into CASSLDRSANYGYTF.

The V call is TRBV30, the J call TRBJ1-2; 8 bases line up with TRBD1. The CDR3 runs 13 residues. The V gene's germline CDR1 is GTSNPN and CDR2 SVGIG (reference sequence). V shed 4 bases and J 6 bases; nucleotides not matched to a gene: 7. In DNA form, the CDR3 reads TGTGCCTGGAACTCAGGGGGCGCTCATGGCTACACCTTC. Encoded protein: CAWNSGGAHGYTF.

The chain combines TRBV5-6 with TRBJ2-2; D gene uncertain. V was pared by 4 bases and J by 5 bases, with 6 bases between. The germline CDR1 and CDR2 sequences are SGHDT and YYEEEE. This CDR3 contains 12 residues. CDR3 region: CASSKGTGELFF. CDR3 in DNA: TGTGCCAGCAGCAAAGGGACCGGGGAGCTGTTTTTT.

The rearrangement uses TRBV5-6 and TRBJ2-7, with 8 bases aligning to TRBD1. The CDR3 loop spans 16 amino acids. CDR1 is SGHDT, CDR2 YYEEEE, per germline. V shed 0 bases and J 7 bases; nucleotides not matched to a gene: 12. The chain's CDR3 is CASSLVGQDFYREQYF. The CDR3 DNA follows: TGTGCCAGCAGCTTGGTGGGACAGGACTTCTATCGGGAGCAGTACTTC. The whole variable domain, remainder taken from reference TRBV5-6 and TRBJ2-7, is DAGVTQSPTHLIKTRGQQVTLRCSPKSGHDTVSWYQQALGQGPQFIFQYYEEEERQRGNFPDRFSGHQFPNYSSELNVNALLLGDSALYLCASSLVGQDFYREQYFGPGTRLTVT.

This chain links TRBV29-1 with TRBJ1-1, with TRBD1 matching 7 bases. The germline CDR1 and CDR2 sequences are SQVTM and ANQGSEA. CDR3 size: 12 residues. J lost 2 bases, V lost 7 bases, and 4 bases had no gene match. In nucleotides, the CDR3 is TGCAGCGCTGGGACAGCTAACACTGAAGCTTTCTTT. Encoded protein: CSAGTANTEAFF.

The chain carries TRBV4-2 and TRBJ1-2, with D unresolved. The CDR3 has 12 residues. Germline V CDR1 and CDR2: LGHNA, YNFKEQ. V lost 0 bases, J lost 4 bases, and 3 bases lay in between. The CDR3 sequence: CASSQDIYGYTF. Here the CDR3 DNA reads TGTGCCAGCAGCCAAGACATCTATGGCTACACCTTC.

The chain links TRBV28 to TRBJ1-4; possibly TRBD1 for D (6 bases). There are 13 residues in the CDR3. Trimming pared 11 bases from V and 7 bases from J, leaving 17 bases between. Germline CDR1 MDHEN, CDR2 SYDVKM. The DNA of the CDR3 is TGTGCCGGACAAACAGGGCCATTTGAAAAACTGTTTTTT. It encodes CAGQTGPFEKLFF.

J is TRBJ2-2 and V is TRBV28; TRBD2 aligns across 9 bases. The V segment lost 6 bases and the J segment 3 bases; nucleotides outside the gene matches: 8. The CDR3 covers 16 residues. The germline V gene has CDR1 MDHEN and CDR2 SYDVKM. The CDR3 DNA reads TGTGCCAGCAGGGTGAGCGGGGGGCGGCACACCGGGGAGCTGTTTTTT. Its protein product is CASRVSGGRHTGELFF.

The rearrangement joins TRBV7-9 to TRBJ1-3; D uncertain. CDR1 is SEHNR and CDR2 is FQNEAQ in the germline V gene (reference sequence). The germline V and J ends were trimmed by 5 bases and 2 bases, with 13 bases remaining between them. CDR3 length equals 15 residues. The CDR3 loop reads CASSPGPGAGNTIYF. The CDR3, as DNA: TGTGCCAGCAGCCCGGGCCCAGGCGCTGGAAACACCATATATTTT.